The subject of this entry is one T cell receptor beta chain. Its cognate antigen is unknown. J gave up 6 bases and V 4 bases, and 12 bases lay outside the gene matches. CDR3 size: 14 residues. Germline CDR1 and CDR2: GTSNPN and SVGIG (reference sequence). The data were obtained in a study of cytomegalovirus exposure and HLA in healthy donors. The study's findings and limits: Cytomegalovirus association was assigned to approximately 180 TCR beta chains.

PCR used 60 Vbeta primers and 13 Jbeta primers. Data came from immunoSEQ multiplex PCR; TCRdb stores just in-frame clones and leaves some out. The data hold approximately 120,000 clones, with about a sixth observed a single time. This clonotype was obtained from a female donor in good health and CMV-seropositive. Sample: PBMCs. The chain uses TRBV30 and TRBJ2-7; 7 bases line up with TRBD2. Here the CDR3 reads CAWTLYERDCEQYF. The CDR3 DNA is TGTGCCTGGACCCTTTACGAGCGGGACTGCGAGCAGTACTTC. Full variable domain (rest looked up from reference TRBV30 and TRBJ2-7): SQTIHQWPATLVQPVGSPLSLECTVEGTSNPNLYWYRQAAGRGLQLLFYSVGIGQISSEVPQNLSASRPQDRQFILSSKKLLLSDSGFYLCAWTLYERDCEQYFGPGTRLTVT.